The next 22 T cell receptor beta chains were all read from a single sample in a study of CD8 T cells in Susac syndrome. Random hexamers were used to reverse transcribe roughly 0.45 to 1 ug of RNA. MiXCR was run by TCRdb on the immunoSEQ multiplex PCR reads, yielding one entry per CDR3 protein. The sample contains 200,000 to 300,000 distinct CDR3 sequences, 90% to 96% of which appear only once. Sequencing was performed on CD4+ T cells from PBMCs. The source of these receptors is a human donor with Susac syndrome.

The chain has TRBV5-4 and TRBJ1-4; 8 bases fit TRBD1. J gave up 2 bases and V 9 bases, and 3 bases lay outside the gene matches. This CDR3 comprises 13 residues. CDR1 SGHNT and CDR2 YYREEE come from the germline V gene (reference sequence). CDR3 DNA sequence: TGTGCCACACGGACAGGGACTAATGAAAAACTGTTTTTT. The encoded protein is CATRTGTNEKLFF. The variable domain in full, completed from reference TRBV5-4 and TRBJ1-4, reads ETGVTQSPTHLIKTRGQQVTLRCSSQSGHNTVSWYQQALGQGPQFIFQYYREEENGRGNFPPRFSGLQFPNYSSELNVNALELDDSALYLCATRTGTNEKLFFGSGTQLSVL.

V and J are TRBV6-2 or TRBV6-3 and TRBJ2-3, with 11 bases fitting TRBD2. V dropped 5 bases and J dropped 4; count of bases not matched to a gene: 5. Germline V gives CDR1 MNHEY, CDR2 SVGEGT. The CDR3 is made up of 15 amino acids. CDR3 residues: CASSRLAGLPDTQYF. For the CDR3, the DNA is TGTGCCAGCAGTCGACTAGCGGGATTGCCAGATACGCAGTATTTT.

The rearrangement links TRBV3-1 to TRBJ2-7, with TRBD1 as a possible D gene (6 bases). V lost 4 bases and J 2 bases, leaving 9 bases between the germline ends. Germline values: CDR1 LGHDT, CDR2 YNNKEL (reference sequence). CDR3 length: 13 amino acids. CDR3 amino acids: CASSRTVPYEQYF. CDR3 nucleotides: TGTGCCAGCAGCCGGACAGTACCCTACGAGCAGTACTTC.

The chain couples TRBV18 to TRBJ2-3; D gene ambiguous. Germline V gene sequence: CDR1 KGHSH, CDR2 LQKENI. The CDR3 consists of 12 residues. V was cut by 2 bases and J by 6 bases, with 6 bases left in between. Here the CDR3 DNA reads TGTGCCAGCTCACCAGGGCCGGATACGCAGTATTTT. This codes for CASSPGPDTQYF. The full variable domain, in which reference TRBV18 and TRBJ2-3 provide the parts outside the CDR3, is NAGVMQNPRHLVRRRGQEARLRCSPMKGHSHVYWYRQLPEEGLKFMVYLQKENIIDESGMPKERFSAEFPKEGPSILRIQQVVRGDSAAYFCASSPGPDTQYFGPGTRLTVL.

The rearrangement joins TRBV15 to TRBJ2-7; 9 bases agree with TRBD2. V lost 2 bases to trimming and J lost 2 bases; unmatched junction nucleotides: 4. The CDR3 length is 15 residues. The V gene's germline CDR1 is LNHNV and CDR2 YYDKDF (reference sequence). CDR3 in DNA: TGTGCCACCAGCAGATTCCTAGCGGGGACCTACGAGCAGTACTTC. Translation gives CATSRFLAGTYEQYF.

The V call is TRBV9, the J call TRBJ1-2, with 8 bases aligning to TRBD1. J lost 8 bases, V lost 0 bases, and 6 bases had no gene match. CDR3 length: 14 amino acids. Germline CDR1 SGDLS, CDR2 YYNGEE. The CDR3, as DNA: TGTGCCAGCAGCGTAGCCAGGGGGCTCCTCGGCTACACCTTC. Translated, it gives CASSVARGLLGYTF.

V usage is TRBV7-9 and J usage is TRBJ1-5; D gene unclear. Trimming shortened V by 1 base and J by 1 base, and 5 bases separated the two germline ends. This CDR3 has 14 residues. Germline CDR1 and CDR2: SEHNR and FQNEAQ (reference sequence). This CDR3 reads CASSLGLSNQPQHF. The CDR3 DNA reads as TGTGCCAGCAGCTTAGGGTTGAGCAATCAGCCCCAGCATTTT. The full variable domain, completed using reference TRBV7-9 and TRBJ1-5, is DTGVSQNPRHKITKRGQNVTFRCDPISEHNRLYWYRQTLGQGPEFLTYFQNEAQLEKSRLLSDRFSAERPKGSFSTLEIQRTEQGDSAMYLCASSLGLSNQPQHFGDGTRLSIL.

The chain uses TRBV5-1 and TRBJ1-2, with D uncertain. The CDR3 has 11 amino acids. Trimming removed 7 bases from V and 8 bases from J, with 12 bases in between. Germline CDR1 and CDR2: SGHRS and YFSETQ. CDR3 residues: CASHDGPGYTF. CDR3 in DNA: TGCGCCAGCCATGACGGTCCGGGCTACACCTTC.

The V and J genes are TRBV29-1 and TRBJ2-3, with 7 bases identical to TRBD2. Unmatched junction bases numbered 9, after V lost 7 bases and J lost 2 bases. Germline CDR1 is SQVTM and CDR2 is ANQGSEA. The CDR3 runs to 14 residues. This CDR3 is CSEWRREPTDTQYF. As DNA, the CDR3 is TGCAGCGAGTGGCGGCGGGAGCCCACAGATACGCAGTATTTT.

The V gene is TRBV4-1, the J gene TRBJ2-3, with 16 bases lining up with TRBD2. CDR1 MGHRA and CDR2 YSYEKL come from the germline V gene. The CDR3 has 20 amino acids. Germline trimming cut 4 bases from V and 4 bases from J; bases unmatched to any gene: 14. CDR3 DNA sequence: TGCGCCAGCAGCCCCCGGCGGGGACTAGCGGGAGGGCCGAGACCAGATACGCAGTATTTT. It codes for CASSPRRGLAGGPRPDTQYF.

The V gene is TRBV10-3, the J gene TRBJ2-1; the match to TRBD2 covers 14 bases. Germline V gene lookup returns CDR1 ENHRY and CDR2 SYGVKD. V lost 2 bases, J lost 9 bases, and 9 bases stayed unmatched. The CDR3 is 17 amino acids. The CDR3 sequence: CAISELGLAGVRAEQFF. DNA for the CDR3: TGTGCCATCAGTGAGCTGGGACTAGCGGGAGTCCGGGCTGAGCAGTTCTTC.

The CDR3: CASSPNTSGDYEQYF. The CDR3 coding sequence is TGCGCCAGCAGCCCGAATACTAGCGGGGACTACGAGCAGTACTTC. The chain links TRBV4-1 to TRBJ2-7, with 10 bases aligning to TRBD2. The CDR3 extends over 15 amino acids. Germline V gene data show CDR1 as MGHRA and CDR2 as YSYEKL. J lost 3 bases, V lost 4 bases, and 6 bases had no gene match.

This chain uses TRBV7-3 with TRBJ2-1, with D uncertain. CDR1 is SGHTA, CDR2 FQGTGA, per germline. Trimming cost V 8 bases and J 7 bases, with 9 bases left between them. The CDR3 length is 11 residues. The chain's CDR3 is CASGGENEQFF. Here the CDR3 DNA reads TGTGCCAGCGGTGGGGAAAATGAGCAGTTCTTC.

The CDR3 nucleotides are TGTGCCAGCTCACCGCAGGGCCCTGAAGCTTTCTTT. Its translation is CASSPQGPEAFF. The rearrangement joins TRBV18 to TRBJ1-1; a possible D gene is TRBD1 (5 bases). V lost 3 bases, J lost 6 bases, and 8 bases lay in between. This CDR3 comprises 12 residues. Germline CDR1 reads KGHSH; CDR2 reads LQKENI.

The chain is built from TRBV7-9 and TRBJ1-1, with 7 bases fitting TRBD1. In germline, CDR1 is SEHNR, CDR2 FQNEAQ (reference sequence). The length of the CDR3 is 14 residues. V was clipped by 5 bases and J by 1 base; unmatched bases: 4. CDR3: CASSLHRGNTEAFF. The CDR3 DNA sequence: TGTGCCAGCAGCCTACACAGGGGGAACACTGAAGCTTTCTTT.

The V and J genes are TRBV12-3 or TRBV12-4 and TRBJ1-1, with TRBD1 as a possible D gene (6 bases). The CDR3 has 14 amino acids. Trimming took off 3 bases at V and 7 bases at J, with 15 bases between the two ends. The CDR3: CASSFRGGVGEAFF. The CDR3 DNA reads as TGTGCCAGCAGTTTCCGTGGGGGCGTTGGTGAAGCTTTCTTT.

The rearrangement uses TRBV4-1 and TRBJ1-1; the D gene is possibly TRBD1 (5 bases). V lost 3 bases and J 1 base, leaving 12 bases between the germline ends. The CDR3 extends over 15 amino acids. Germline V lookup: CDR1 MGHRA, CDR2 YSYEKL. Here the CDR3 reads CASSHLGLTNTEAFF. DNA of the CDR3: TGCGCCAGCAGCCACCTGGGACTGACGAACACTGAAGCTTTCTTT.

This chain joins TRBV25-1 and TRBJ2-7, with 8 bases identical to TRBD1. CDR1 and CDR2 from the germline V gene are MGHDK and SYGVNS. Trimming cost V 8 bases and J 7 bases; bases outside gene matches: 10. The CDR3 sequence is 13 residues long. The CDR3 reads CASGMQGAREQYF. The CDR3, as DNA: TGTGCCAGCGGAATGCAGGGGGCGCGGGAGCAGTACTTC.

The chain uses TRBV20-1 and TRBJ2-5, with a possible D match to TRBD2 (7 bases). The V gene's germline CDR1 is DFQATT and CDR2 SNEGSKA (reference sequence). Trimming shortened V by 3 bases and J by 2 bases, and 13 bases separated the two germline ends. The CDR3 is 14 amino acids. The CDR3 sequence is CSAREGGWQETQYF. CDR3 bases: TGCAGTGCTAGGGAGGGGGGGTGGCAAGAGACCCAGTACTTC.

The rearrangement uses TRBV20-1 and TRBJ1-1; D gene uncertain. The V gene lost 4 bases and the J gene lost 1 base, with 13 bases spanning the gap. Germline CDR1 is DFQATT and CDR2 is SNEGSKA (reference sequence). The CDR3 consists of 14 residues. CDR3 in DNA: TGCAGTGCTATTGTAGGGAGCGGGAACACTGAAGCTTTCTTT. This gives the protein CSAIVGSGNTEAFF.

This chain connects TRBV23-1 to TRBJ2-7; the D is unclear. TRBV23-1 is marked as an open reading frame, function uncertain. This CDR3 contains 16 residues. Deletions cut 4 bases from V and 4 bases from J, with 20 bases between. The CDR3 here is CASSPTHSTNRYEQYF. The CDR3 nucleotides are TGCGCCAGCAGTCCCACCCACAGTACGAATCGGTACGAGCAGTACTTC.

This clonotype came up a few times. This chain connects TRBV18 to TRBJ2-7; D gene uncertain. There are 13 residues in the CDR3. From germline, CDR1 is KGHSH and CDR2 LQKENI. Trimming left V 1 base short and J 0 bases short, with 4 bases between. The CDR3 nucleotides read TGTGCCAGCTCACCACGAGTCTCCTACGAGCAGTACTTC. Encoded protein: CASSPRVSYEQYF.